This TCR beta chain came from a study of cytomegalovirus exposure and HLA in healthy donors. Study in general: In a previous analysis, 117 million unique TCR beta sequences were found from approximately 180 million T cells.

The CDR3 runs 19 residues. Per the germline V gene, CDR1 is SGHRS and CDR2 is YFSETQ. V dropped 4 bases and J dropped 7; count of bases not matched to a gene: 23. PCR primers comprised 60 Vbeta and 13 Jbeta primers. Using immunoSEQ multiplex PCR, the repertoire was profiled, and TCRdb retains in-frame clones only, with some absent. This table holds 90,000 to 120,000 clones, approximately 76% found once. The TCR comes from a man aged 18 to 29 in good health and CMV-seronegative. Sequenced sample: PBMCs. The chain uses TRBV5-1 and TRBJ2-7, with 10 bases fitting TRBD1. The CDR3 loop reads CASSRSTGTGALLVGEQYF. The CDR3, as DNA: TGCGCCAGCAGCCGCTCAACCGGGACAGGGGCCCTCCTCGTGGGTGAGCAGTACTTC.